Presented here are 12 T cell receptor beta chains from one specimen sequenced in a study of cytomegalovirus exposure and HLA in healthy donors. Primers: 60 Vbeta forward and 13 Jbeta reverse. Produced via immunoSEQ multiplex PCR; TCRdb's table is partial and in-frame only. The sample contains about 140,000 clones, 78% of which appear only once. The sample taken for sequencing was PBMCs. These TCRs come from a male donor in good health and CMV-seronegative.

The chain links TRBV7-8 to TRBJ2-3; 8 bases are shared with TRBD1. The CDR3 is 13 residues long. The germline V gene has CDR1 SGHVS and CDR2 FQNEAQ. With V trimmed by 4 bases and J by 5 bases, 2 bases remained unmatched. CDR3 bases: TGTGCCAGCAGCTCTGGACAGGGAGATACGCAGTATTTT. This gives the protein CASSSGQGDTQYF.

The count of this clone is one. This rearrangement joins TRBV29-1 to TRBJ2-5; possible D gene TRBD1, 5 bases. Trimming cost V 6 bases and J 5 bases, with 16 bases left between them. This CDR3 has 13 amino acids. Germline V CDR1 and CDR2: SQVTM, ANQGSEA. The DNA of the CDR3 is TGCAGCGTGAAGGTTGGGGCCTCTGAGACCCAGTACTTC. Translating it yields CSVKVGASETQYF.

Only a few counts were recorded for this clone. The V and J genes are TRBV5-1 and TRBJ2-5; D call uncertain. Germline CDR1 and CDR2: SGHRS and YFSETQ. The CDR3 runs 12 residues. V dropped 3 bases and J dropped 2 bases, with 5 bases sitting between them. The CDR3 coding sequence is TGCGCCAGCAGCTCCCAACAAGAGACCCAGTACTTC. Translation: CASSSQQETQYF.

The chain employs TRBV6-5 and TRBJ1-2; 9 nucleotides line up with TRBD1. This CDR3 region has 16 residues. Germline CDR1 MNHEY, CDR2 SVGAGI. Trimming cost V 3 bases and J 5 bases; bases outside gene matches: 10. The CDR3 region has the DNA TGTGCCAGCAGTTATATGGGACAGGGTCATAAGTATGGCTACACCTTC. Its translation: CASSYMGQGHKYGYTF.

V gene TRBV25-1 combines with J gene TRBJ2-1, with 8 bases fitting TRBD2. From germline, CDR1 is MGHDK and CDR2 SYGVNS. This CDR3 has 17 amino acids. The J segment lost 8 bases and the V segment lost 4 bases, leaving 16 bases of the junction unmatched. CDR3 loop: CASSAHHGGERGDEQFF. DNA of the CDR3: TGTGCCAGCAGTGCCCATCACGGGGGGGAAAGGGGTGATGAGCAGTTCTTC. Together with reference TRBV25-1 and TRBJ2-1, the CDR3 gives the full variable domain: EADIYQTPRYLVIGTGKKITLECSQTMGHDKMYWYQQDPGMELHLIHYSYGVNSTEKGDLSSESTVSRIRTEHFPLTLESARPSHTSQYLCASSAHHGGERGDEQFFGPGTRLTVL.

This clone was counted a few times. The chain has TRBV11-2 and TRBJ2-7, with a weak D call TRBD1 (5 bases). The CDR3 spans 14 residues. Trimming cost V 1 base and J 2 bases, with 9 bases left between them. Germline values: CDR1 SGHAT, CDR2 FQNNGV. CDR3: CASSLAGAPYEQYF. CDR3 in DNA: TGTGCCAGCAGCTTAGCTGGGGCCCCCTACGAGCAGTACTTC.

This clone was seen only once. The V gene is TRBV7-9, the J gene TRBJ2-7; D is unclear. Between the trimmed V and J ends, which lost 1 base and 3 bases, there was a span of 7 bases. CDR1 and CDR2 (germline): SEHNR, FQNEAQ (reference sequence). CDR3 length: 13 amino acids. The CDR3 coding sequence is TGTGCCAGCAGCTTAGAGCTAGACTACGAGCAGTACTTC. Translated, it gives CASSLELDYEQYF.

The gene calls are TRBV18 and TRBJ1-2; 7 nucleotides align to TRBD1. This CDR3 is 13 amino acids long. Germline V gene lookup returns CDR1 KGHSH and CDR2 LQKENI. Germline trimming cut 4 bases from V and 3 bases from J; bases unmatched to any gene: 2. The CDR3 DNA reads as TGTGCCAGCTCACGACAGGGAGACTATGGCTACACCTTC. This codes for CASSRQGDYGYTF. The full variable domain, rest sourced from reference TRBV18 and TRBJ1-2, is NAGVMQNPRHLVRRRGQEARLRCSPMKGHSHVYWYRQLPEEGLKFMVYLQKENIIDESGMPKERFSAEFPKEGPSILRIQQVVRGDSAAYFCASSRQGDYGYTFGSGTRLTVV.

V gene TRBV27 combines with J gene TRBJ1-2, with a weak D call TRBD1 (6 bases). CDR1 is MNHEY, CDR2 SMNVEV, per germline (reference sequence). The V end lost 6 bases, the J end lost 4 bases, and 15 bases lay between the germline ends. This CDR3 has 14 residues. This CDR3 reads CASRLTGFGYGYTF. CDR3 coding DNA: TGTGCCAGCAGATTGACAGGTTTCGGCTATGGCTACACCTTC.

This rearrangement joins TRBV6-5 to TRBJ2-1; 10 positions match TRBD1. The J segment lost 6 bases and the V segment lost 8 bases, leaving 4 bases of the junction unmatched. Germline CDR1 reads MNHEY; CDR2 reads SVGAGI. The CDR3 is 13 amino acids. CDR3 region: CASPGTGVNEQFF. CDR3 bases: TGTGCCAGCCCCGGGACAGGGGTCAATGAGCAGTTCTTC.

This clone has more than one count but fewer than ten. The chain employs TRBV6-4 and TRBJ1-1; possibly TRBD1 for D (5 bases). In germline, CDR1 is MRHNA, CDR2 SNTAGT. The CDR3 covers 14 residues. With 2 bases removed from V and 0 bases from J, the gap between germline ends came to 7 bases. The CDR3 is CASSDGHMNTEAFF. The CDR3 bases are TGTGCCAGCAGTGACGGACATATGAACACTGAAGCTTTCTTT.

The chain links TRBV27 to TRBJ2-7, with 10 bases aligning to TRBD2. This CDR3 region has 18 residues. The junction had 14 bases not matched to a gene; V was cut back by 3 bases and J by 3 bases. The germline V gene has CDR1 MNHEY and CDR2 SMNVEV (reference sequence). The CDR3 DNA reads TGTGCCAGCAGTTTTACCAGACTAGCGGGCAAAGTGGACTACGAGCAGTACTTC. Its translation is CASSFTRLAGKVDYEQYF.